This T cell receptor beta chain was captured by sequencing in a study of human T cells and chemical hapten exposure. Study-wide findings and caveats: Patch test score rose with PT1 expanded TCR count, significant at thresholds 8, 16 and 32, not 4. All donors were alopecia patients, so their immunity may differ from that of healthy people.

The time point denotes: patch test 2, 6 weeks after DPC sensitization. Treatment here: therapeutic diphenylcyclopropenone sensitization with weekly scalp DPC. Whole blood, unfractionated, served as the material for total RNA extraction. CDR3 length: 15 amino acids. With 7 bases clipped from V and 6 bases from J, the junction kept 15 bases outside the gene matches. For the library, individual cDNA molecules each received unique molecular identifiers. Via MiXCR, TCRdb re-called the RACE reads, giving one row per CDR3 protein. The repertoire holds about 40,000 distinct CDR3 sequences, with about 3.5% as singletons. Ten or more counts support this clonotype. The antigen is unknown.

The material sequenced was whole blood, taken in connection with sensitization to the hapten diphenylcyclopropenone (DPC). The chain couples TRBV12-3 or TRBV12-4 to TRBJ2-7; 7 nucleotides match TRBD2. The TCR sequence derives from a man between 40 and 49 years old with alopecia areata. Some clones in this sample may be carry-over from other donors' samples. CDR3 nucleotides: TGTGCCAGCACCTTGGGGCTAGCGGTAGGCAGCGAGCAGTACTTC. Amino acids: CASTLGLAVGSEQYF.